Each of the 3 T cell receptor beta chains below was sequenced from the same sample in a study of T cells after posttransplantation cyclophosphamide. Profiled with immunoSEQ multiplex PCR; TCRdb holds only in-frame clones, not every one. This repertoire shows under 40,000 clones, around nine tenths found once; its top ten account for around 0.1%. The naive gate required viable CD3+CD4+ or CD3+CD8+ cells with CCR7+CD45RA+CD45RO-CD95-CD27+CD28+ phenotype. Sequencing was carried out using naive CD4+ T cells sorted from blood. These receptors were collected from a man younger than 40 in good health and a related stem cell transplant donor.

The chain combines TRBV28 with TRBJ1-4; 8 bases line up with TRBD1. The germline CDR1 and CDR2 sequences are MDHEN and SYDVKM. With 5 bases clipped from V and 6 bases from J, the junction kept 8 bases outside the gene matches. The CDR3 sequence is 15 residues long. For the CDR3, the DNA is TGTGCCAGCAGTGGTTTGACAGGGGTCGATGAAAAACTGTTTTTT. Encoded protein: CASSGLTGVDEKLFF.

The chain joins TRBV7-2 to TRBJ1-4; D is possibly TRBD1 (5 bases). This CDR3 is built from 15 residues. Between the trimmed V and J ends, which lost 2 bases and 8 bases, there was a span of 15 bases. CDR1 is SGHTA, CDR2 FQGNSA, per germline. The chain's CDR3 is CASSLIGGREEKLFF. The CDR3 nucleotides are TGTGCCAGCAGCTTAATCGGGGGGAGGGAAGAAAAACTGTTTTTT.

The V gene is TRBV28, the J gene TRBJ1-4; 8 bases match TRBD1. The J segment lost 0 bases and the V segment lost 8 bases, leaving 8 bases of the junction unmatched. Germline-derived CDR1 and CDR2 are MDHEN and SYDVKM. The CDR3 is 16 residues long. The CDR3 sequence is CASCVQGGSTNEKLFF. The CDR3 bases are TGTGCCAGCTGTGTACAGGGGGGGTCAACTAATGAAAAACTGTTTTTT. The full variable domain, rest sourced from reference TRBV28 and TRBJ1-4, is DVKVTQSSRYLVKRTGEKVFLECVQDMDHENMFWYRQDPGLGLRLIYFSYDVKMKEKGDIPEGYSVSREKKERFSLILESASTNQTSMYLCASCVQGGSTNEKLFFGSGTQLSVL.